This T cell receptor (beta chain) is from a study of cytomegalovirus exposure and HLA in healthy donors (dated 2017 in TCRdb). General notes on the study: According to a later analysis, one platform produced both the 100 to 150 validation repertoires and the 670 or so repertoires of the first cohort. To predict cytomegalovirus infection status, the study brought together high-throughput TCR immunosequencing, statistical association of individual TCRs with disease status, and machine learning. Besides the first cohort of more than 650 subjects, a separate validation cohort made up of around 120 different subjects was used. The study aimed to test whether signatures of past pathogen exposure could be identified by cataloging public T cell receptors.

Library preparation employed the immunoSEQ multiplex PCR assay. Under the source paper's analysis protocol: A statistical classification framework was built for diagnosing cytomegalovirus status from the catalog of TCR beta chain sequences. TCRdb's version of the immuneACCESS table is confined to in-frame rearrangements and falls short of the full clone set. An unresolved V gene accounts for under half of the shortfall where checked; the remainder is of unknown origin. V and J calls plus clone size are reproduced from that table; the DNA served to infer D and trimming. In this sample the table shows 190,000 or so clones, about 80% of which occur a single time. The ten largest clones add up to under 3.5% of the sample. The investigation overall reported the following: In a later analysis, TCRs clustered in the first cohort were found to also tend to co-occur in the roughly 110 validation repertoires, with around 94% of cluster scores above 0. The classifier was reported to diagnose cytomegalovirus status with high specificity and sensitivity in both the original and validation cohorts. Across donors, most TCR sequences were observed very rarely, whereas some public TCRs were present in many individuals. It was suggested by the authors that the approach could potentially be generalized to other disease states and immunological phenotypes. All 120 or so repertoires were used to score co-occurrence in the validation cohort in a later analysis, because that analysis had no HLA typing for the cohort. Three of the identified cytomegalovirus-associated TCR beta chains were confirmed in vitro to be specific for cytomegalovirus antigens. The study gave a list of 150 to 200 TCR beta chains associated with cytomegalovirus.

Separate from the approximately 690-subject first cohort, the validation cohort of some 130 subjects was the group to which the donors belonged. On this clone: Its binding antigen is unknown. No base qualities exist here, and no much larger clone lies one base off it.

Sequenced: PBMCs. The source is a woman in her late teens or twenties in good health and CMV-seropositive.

The CDR3 protein is CASSPRERPKETQYF. The nucleotides are TGTGCCAGCAGCCCCCGGGAGAGACCAAAAGAGACCCAGTACTTC. This chain joins TRBV5-8 to TRBJ2-5; TRBD2 is a possible D gene, resting on 6 matching bases. The CDR3 covers 15 residues, taking in both the cysteine and the phenylalanine. Just the 45-base CDR3 DNA is kept, in frame starting at base 1. V is clipped by 4 bases and J by 3 bases, and the sequence between their germline boundaries is 16 bases long. CDR1 is given as SGHTS and CDR2 as YDEGEE, both from the germline V gene.